These 3 T cell receptor beta chains were sequenced from one sample in a study of immune evolution from preneoplasia to lung adenocarcinoma. Method: immunoSEQ multiplex PCR; TCRdb's copy keeps in-frame clones and lacks some. The sample consists of some 10,000 clones, around three quarters of them appearing once. Sequences were obtained from FFPE normal lung tissue adjacent to the tumor. The receptors shown here come from a person aged 60 to 70 with lung adenocarcinoma. Some clones in this sample may be carry-over from other donors' samples.

The chain links TRBV5-1 to TRBJ1-4; no definite D call. V was cut by 2 bases and J by 1 base, with 9 bases left in between. Germline V gives CDR1 SGHRS, CDR2 YFSETQ. The CDR3 contains 15 residues. The CDR3 region has the DNA TGCGCCAGCAGCTTTTTGGGAGTAACTAATGAAAAACTGTTTTTT. This codes for CASSFLGVTNEKLFF.

This chain links TRBV6-1 with TRBJ2-1, with a weak D call TRBD2 (5 bases). Germline V gives CDR1 MNHNS, CDR2 SASEGT. Trimming took off 2 bases at V and 0 bases at J, with 11 bases between the two ends. The length of the CDR3 is 16 residues. CDR3 DNA: TGTGCCAGCAGTGAAACCGACTACATCTCCTACAATGAGCAGTTCTTC. This codes for CASSETDYISYNEQFF.

This chain uses TRBV28 with TRBJ2-5; D unclear. With 6 bases removed from V and 9 bases from J, the gap between germline ends came to 20 bases. Germline V gene lookup returns CDR1 MDHEN and CDR2 SYDVKM. The CDR3 contains 14 residues. The CDR3 sequence: CASRLLNGQRAQYF. Written as DNA, the CDR3 is TGTGCCAGCAGGTTACTTAACGGGCAACGGGCCCAGTACTTC.